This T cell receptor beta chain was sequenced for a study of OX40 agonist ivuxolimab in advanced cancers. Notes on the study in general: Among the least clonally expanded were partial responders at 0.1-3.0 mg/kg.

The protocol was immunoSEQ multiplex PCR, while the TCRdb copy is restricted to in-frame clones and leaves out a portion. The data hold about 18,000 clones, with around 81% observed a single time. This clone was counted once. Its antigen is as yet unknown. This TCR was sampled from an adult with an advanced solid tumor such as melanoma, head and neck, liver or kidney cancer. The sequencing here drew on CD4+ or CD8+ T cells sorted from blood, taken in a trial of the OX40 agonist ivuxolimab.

The CDR3, as DNA: TGTGCCAGCACAGAATCAGATACGCAGTATTTT. This sequence encodes CASTESDTQYF. The chain recombines TRBV6-1 with TRBJ2-3; D ambiguous. Looked up from germline, CDR1 is MNHNS and CDR2 is SASEGT. V gave up 7 bases and J gave up 4 bases, with 6 bases separating them. The CDR3 is 11 amino acids.